These T cell receptor beta chains were read from a single sample in a study of blood T cell repertoires in COVID-19. TCRdb's table, derived via immunoSEQ multiplex PCR, lists solely in-frame clones and lacks some. The sample lists just over 60,000 clones; around 79% were seen once. Input material: peripheral blood. The receptor set was obtained from a man in his 60s with acute or convalescent COVID-19. Each CDR3 is given with its conserved first and last residue. A D gene is named only where the DNA matches it firmly. Expanded clones get a size class; other rows say once, few or many, or leave the size out.

>once|-|TRBV6-2/TRBV6-3|TRBJ2-3
TGTGCCAGCAGTTACCCGGGTATGAAAGATACGCAGTATTTT
CASSYPGMKDTQYF
>few|TRBD2|TRBV28|TRBJ2-1
TGTGCCAGCAGTGGGGGAGCGCGGGAGGCCCTAGTTGAGCAGTTCTTC
CASSGGAREALVEQFF
>-|-|TRBV6-5|TRBJ1-1
TGTGCCAGCAGTCGACTCGATGAAGCTTTCTTT
CASSRLDEAFF
>-|-|TRBV18|TRBJ1-3
TGTGCCAGCTCACCGGTTCCGAGTTACTCTGGAAACACCATATATTTT
CASSPVPSYSGNTIYF
>few|TRBD2|TRBV5-1|TRBJ2-3
TGCGCCAGCAACCCTGCCGGGCCGCCCTGCCTGACTAGCGGGAGGACAGATACGCAGTATTTT
CASNPAGPPCLTSGRTDTQYF
>-|-|TRBV10-3|TRBJ2-2
TGTGCCATCAGGGGAGCCGGGGAGCTGTTTTTT
CAIRGAGELFF
>-|TRBD2|TRBV7-2|TRBJ2-7
TGTGCCAGCAGCTTAGCTCCCTCACTAGCGGGAGCAGTTTGGGAGCAGTACTTC
CASSLAPSLAGAVWEQYF
>-|-|TRBV5-1|TRBJ2-7
TGCGCCAGCAGCGCCTCGGACAAGTCCTACGAGCAGTACTTC
CASSASDKSYEQYF
>-|TRBD2|TRBV9|TRBJ2-1
TGTGCCAGCAGCGCAGGGGGACTAGCGTGGGATGAGCAGTTCTTC
CASSAGGLAWDEQFF
>-|-|TRBV28|TRBJ2-1
TGTGCCAGCAGTAGTACCCGACAGCTCAATGAGCAGTTCTTC
CASSSTRQLNEQFF
>-|-|TRBV7-9|TRBJ1-1
TGTGCCAGCAGTCAGAGGTCGGATGAAGCTTTCTTT
CASSQRSDEAFF
>-|-|TRBV7-2|TRBJ2-3
TGTGCCAGCAGCTTTCTAGGGGGAGACACAGATACGCAGTATTTT
CASSFLGGDTDTQYF
>once|TRBD1|TRBV2|TRBJ1-5
TGTGCCAGTAGCCGGGACAGGGGGACGGAGCCCCAGCATTTT
CASSRDRGTEPQHF
>-|TRBD1|TRBV7-2|TRBJ1-1
TGTGCCAGCAGTGACAGGGGAGGTACTGAAGCTTTCTTT
CASSDRGGTEAFF
>-|-|TRBV28|TRBJ2-3
TGTGCCACCCAGGGTGGGGGGGCAAGCACAGATACGCAGTATTTT
CATQGGGASTDTQYF
>-|TRBD1|TRBV5-1|TRBJ1-4
TGCGCCAGCAGCCCGCGGGACAGGGGAGAAAAACTGTTTTTT
CASSPRDRGEKLFF
>-|-|TRBV4-1|TRBJ2-2
TGCGCCAGCAGCCAAGAATTAGCGTCGAACACCGGGGAGCTGTTTTTT
CASSQELASNTGELFF